Listed below are T cell receptor beta chains from one sample, sequenced in a study of Tregs in tolerant kidney transplant recipients. Generated by immunoSEQ multiplex PCR, the TCRdb table keeps only in-frame clones and is missing some. The data show 110,000 or so clones, with approximately 90% seen just once and approximately 0.54% held by the top ten. The sample was CD4+ T cells from blood. The receptors shown here come from a human donor in good health. The CDR3 runs from the conserved cysteine through the conserved F or W. The order of the fields is V gene, J gene, CDR3 protein.

TRBV27,TRBJ1-2,CASSGRGRGGYTF
TRBV5-1,TRBJ2-1,CASSPRGVWNNEQFF
TRBV5-6,TRBJ2-7,CASSLPQRGYYEQYF
TRBV12-5,TRBJ2-3,CASGLSAEVNSPDTQYF
TRBV7-2,TRBJ2-1,CASSFRGISYNEQFF
TRBV7-3,TRBJ2-3,CASSLRFVGQGDDTQYF
TRBV11-2,TRBJ2-1,CASSTHRGPRSEQFF
TRBV6-9,TRBJ2-3,CASSYRGTGARTDTQYF
TRBV5-1,TRBJ1-1,CASSLVFQLDTEAFF
TRBV27,TRBJ2-7,CASSLFPFSGSSYEQYF
TRBV30,TRBJ2-7,CAWTRTSGVLYEQYF
TRBV5-6,TRBJ1-2,CASSLMDRGAYGYTF
TRBV6-5,TRBJ2-3,CASSYSIATSTDTQYF
TRBV18,TRBJ1-4,CASSPPGQRNEKLFF
TRBV15,TRBJ1-4,CATSSRLERLPGRRGEKLFF
TRBV19,TRBJ1-4,CASSTPIRGKGKLFF
TRBV19,TRBJ2-7,CASSTSTSGGYEQYF
TRBV7-3,TRBJ2-7,CASSQGQGSEQYF
TRBV7-3,TRBJ1-1,CASAPPRGAAFF
TRBV18,TRBJ2-1,CASSRGPTLAFNEQFF
TRBV7-2,TRBJ2-7,CASRLSPVPAYEQYF
TRBV11-2,TRBJ1-1,CASSLAGTTEAFF
TRBV18,TRBJ1-2,CASSPSGTGSGYTF
TRBV10-1,TRBJ1-1,CASSGQGMNTEAFF
TRBV4-1,TRBJ2-1,CASSPPGRVARGEQFF
TRBV21-1,TRBJ2-7,CASSPVPAGVLTYEQYF
TRBV5-1,TRBJ1-2,CASSSGTPEAYGYTF
TRBV5-1,TRBJ2-5,CASSLGIAGARETQYF
TRBV5-5,TRBJ2-7,CASSGRYEQYF
TRBV10-3,TRBJ2-3,CAMSLGGTSTDTQYF
TRBV2,TRBJ1-5,CASRDRAPNQPQHF
TRBV28,TRBJ1-3,CASSLGQSGNTIYF
TRBV5-1,TRBJ2-5,CASSRGSQETQYF
TRBV2,TRBJ2-7,CASSEQDSYEQYF
TRBV30,TRBJ2-2,CAWSNRGTGELFF
TRBV11-2,TRBJ2-3,CASSSLTADTDTQYF
TRBV2,TRBJ2-2,CASRGSGAPGELFF
TRBV19,TRBJ2-3,CASKSQGGGSDTQYF
TRBV4-1,TRBJ2-7,CASSQGPFVSGVTYEQYF
TRBV5-1,TRBJ2-7,CASSSGDPSYEQYF
TRBV11-2,TRBJ2-2,CASSLEPRSNTGELFF
TRBV15,TRBJ2-6,CATSRVALGGANVLTF
TRBV27,TRBJ2-3,CASSPQGSVSGDTQYF
TRBV9,TRBJ1-2,CASSVAEGGIYGYTF
TRBV19,TRBJ1-5,CASSIGTGYQPQHF
TRBV6-1,TRBJ1-3,CASSGPGTLSGNTIYF
TRBV6-6,TRBJ2-2,CASSYSQAPGELFF
TRBV19,TRBJ2-7,CASSNPGLTYEQYF
TRBV27,TRBJ1-1,CASSLRSSGHHRTEAFF
TRBV2,TRBJ1-5,CASGSRWARSPDQPQHF
TRBV21-1,TRBJ2-7,CATAVGQTSYEQYF
TRBV7-8,TRBJ1-5,CASSFGGRGSNQPQHF
TRBV30,TRBJ1-1,CAWRQTGSTEAFF
TRBV2,TRBJ1-6,CASGGPLNSPLHF